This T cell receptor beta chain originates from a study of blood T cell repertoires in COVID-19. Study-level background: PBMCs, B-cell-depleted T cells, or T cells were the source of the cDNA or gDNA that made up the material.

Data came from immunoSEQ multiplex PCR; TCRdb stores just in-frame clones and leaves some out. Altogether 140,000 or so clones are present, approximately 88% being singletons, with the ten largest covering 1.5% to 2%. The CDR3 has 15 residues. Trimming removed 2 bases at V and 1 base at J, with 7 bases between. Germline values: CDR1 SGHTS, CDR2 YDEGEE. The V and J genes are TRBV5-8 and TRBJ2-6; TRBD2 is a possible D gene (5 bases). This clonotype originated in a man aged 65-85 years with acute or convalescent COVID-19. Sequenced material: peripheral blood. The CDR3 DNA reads TGTGCCAGCAGCTTCGGGAATTCTGGGGCCAACGTCCTGACTTTC. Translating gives CASSFGNSGANVLTF.